The 8 T cell receptor beta chains below all came from one sample that was sequenced in a study of glioma-infiltrating T cells. TCR alpha and beta CDR3 regions were amplified from RNA using iRepertoire nested multiplex PCR. Each CDR3 protein gets one entry after TCRdb re-called the multiplex PCR reads with MiXCR. Seen here are a few hundred thousand distinct CDR3 sequences, roughly 41% observed once, and the top ten hold around 11%. Specimen: glioma tissue, nonneoplastic brain tissue, or PBMCs (not recorded which). These receptors came from a human donor with low-grade glioma or glioblastoma, undergoing nonglioma brain surgery, or in good health (not recorded which).

The rearrangement uses TRBV7-3 and TRBJ1-1; no definite D call. Germline CDR1 reads SGHTA; CDR2 reads FQGTGA. V was clipped by 5 bases and J by 3 bases, with 10 bases between them. The CDR3 has 13 amino acids. The CDR3 DNA sequence: TGTGCCAGCAGCGAAGGACGGGACACTGAAGCTTTCTTT. Its protein is CASSEGRDTEAFF.

This clonotype was counted at least ten times. The V and J genes are TRBV10-3 and TRBJ2-5; D remains unclear. Germline CDR1 reads ENHRY; CDR2 reads SYGVKD. The CDR3 has 13 amino acids. The V gene lost 4 bases and the J gene lost 5 bases, with 11 bases spanning the gap. In DNA form, the CDR3 reads TGTGCCATCAGTGTTCGGGTAGAGGAGACCCAGTACTTC. It translates to CAISVRVEETQYF.

The chain recombines TRBV7-2 with TRBJ2-1, with 12 bases matching TRBD2. The CDR3 totals 19 residues. CDR1 SGHTA and CDR2 FQGNSA come from the germline V gene. J lost 7 bases, V lost 5 bases, and 18 bases had no gene match. For the CDR3, the DNA is TGTGCCAGCAGCCCCCGGACTAGCGGGGTCCCAGGGGCAACTAATGAGCAGTTCTTC. Its translation is CASSPRTSGVPGATNEQFF.

Of note for this clonotype: This could be a read error, since a much larger clone is one nucleotide away. This rearrangement joins TRBV6-2 or TRBV6-3 to TRBJ2-7; D might be TRBD2 (6 bases). The ends were cut back, 10 bases at V and 3 bases at J, with 16 bases in the middle. The CDR3 runs 13 residues. CDR1 is MNHEY, CDR2 SVGEGT, per germline. CDR3 bases: TGTGCCACCAGACTAGAGGGAGTCTACGAGCAGTACTTC. Protein sequence: CATRLEGVYEQYF.

This clonotype showed up just a few times. The CDR3 region has the DNA TGTGCCAGCAGGAACGACAGGAACACTGAAGCTTTCTTT. Translation gives CASRNDRNTEAFF. The genes are TRBV2 and TRBJ1-1; TRBD1 might be the D (5 bases). Germline CDR1 and CDR2: SNHLY and FYNNEI. The length of the CDR3 is 13 residues. Trimming took off 6 bases at V and 1 base at J, with 9 bases between the two ends.

This chain links TRBV12-3 or TRBV12-4 with TRBJ2-7, with 7 bases lining up with TRBD1. The CDR3 is 15 amino acids. V shed 4 bases, J shed 2 bases, and the junction held 8 bases outside the gene matches. The CDR3 DNA reads TGTGCCAGCAGTTCCACCGGGACAGAAGCCTACGAGCAGTACTTC. It encodes CASSSTGTEAYEQYF.

Regarding this clonotype: A read error is possible here, since a much larger clone lies one base away. This chain connects TRBV28 to TRBJ2-5; a weak D match, TRBD1 (6 bases). Germline loops: CDR1 MDHEN, CDR2 SYDVKM. The CDR3 has 15 amino acids. CDR3 DNA sequence: TGTGTCAGCAGTTACAACGCAGGGGCCGGAGAGACCCAGTACTTC. Protein: CVSSYNAGAGETQYF.

Turning to this clonotype: A much larger clone differs from this one at a single base, so this may be a read error. V usage is TRBV20-1 and J usage is TRBJ1-1; D remains ambiguous. The germline CDR1 and CDR2 sequences are DFQATT and SNEGSKA (reference sequence). The CDR3 extends over 14 amino acids. The CDR3 protein is CGAPPILGITEAFF. The CDR3 DNA is TGCGGTGCCCCACCAATCTTGGGAATCACTGAAGCTTTCTTT.